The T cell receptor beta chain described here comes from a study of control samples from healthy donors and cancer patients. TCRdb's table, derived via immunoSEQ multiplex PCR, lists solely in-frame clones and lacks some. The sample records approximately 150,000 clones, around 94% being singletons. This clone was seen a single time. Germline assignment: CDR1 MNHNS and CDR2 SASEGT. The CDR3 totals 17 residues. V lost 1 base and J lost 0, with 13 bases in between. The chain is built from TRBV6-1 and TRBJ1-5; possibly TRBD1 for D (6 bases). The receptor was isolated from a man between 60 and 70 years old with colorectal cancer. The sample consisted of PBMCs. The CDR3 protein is CASSEGRTVYSNQPQHF. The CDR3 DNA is TGTGCCAGCAGTGAAGGAAGGACAGTCTATAGCAATCAGCCCCAGCATTTT.